This entry lists 29 T cell receptor beta chains sequenced from one sample in a study of cytomegalovirus exposure and HLA in healthy donors. The PCR made use of 60 Vbeta and 13 Jbeta primers. Sequencing used immunoSEQ multiplex PCR; TCRdb keeps in-frame clones, though not all of them. The table lists about 140,000 clones, over 60% of them singletons, with approximately 2% in the top ten. The sample comprised PBMCs. Receptors originate from a middle-aged man in good health and CMV-seronegative.

The chain employs TRBV9 and TRBJ1-4, with D hard to call. Germline-derived CDR1 and CDR2 are SGDLS and YYNGEE. The V gene lost 0 bases and the J gene lost 3 bases, with 9 bases spanning the gap. The CDR3 runs 15 residues. CDR3 nucleotide sequence: TGTGCCAGCAGCGTAGGGGCAGCCCCTAATGAAAAACTGTTTTTT. Translated: CASSVGAAPNEKLFF.

The gene calls are TRBV9 and TRBJ2-6; 8 bases map to TRBD2. The CDR3 loop spans 22 amino acids. The germline V gene encodes CDR1 SGDLS and CDR2 YYNGEE. Trimming took 0 bases from V and 0 from J; bases not matched to a gene: 17. The CDR3, as DNA: TGTGCCAGCAGCGTAGTGGGGGTAAGGCTAGCGGGTCCTGACTCTGGGGCCAACGTCCTGACTTTC. Amino acid sequence: CASSVVGVRLAGPDSGANVLTF.

The CDR3 DNA follows: TGTGCCAGCAGCGTAGTAGCGGGACCAGATACGCAGTATTTT. This translates into CASSVVAGPDTQYF. V usage is TRBV9 and J usage is TRBJ2-3; 8 bases map to TRBD2. Germline V gene data show CDR1 as SGDLS and CDR2 as YYNGEE. The V and J ends lost 0 bases and 4 bases, in that order; junction bases with no gene match: 1. CDR3 size: 14 residues.

The J gene is TRBJ2-7, the V gene TRBV28; 9 bases agree with TRBD2. The CDR3 has 14 amino acids. V dropped 3 bases and J dropped 3; count of bases not matched to a gene: 3. CDR1 MDHEN and CDR2 SYDVKM come from the germline V gene. In DNA, the CDR3 is TGTGCCAGCAGTTTTAGCGGGAGTAACTACGAGCAGTACTTC. This sequence encodes CASSFSGSNYEQYF.

The genes are TRBV6-5 and TRBJ1-2, with TRBD1 identical over 7 bases. V gave up 3 bases and J gave up 3 bases; unmatched junction bases: 4. This CDR3 region has 14 residues. Per the germline V gene, CDR1 is MNHEY and CDR2 is SVGAGI. The CDR3 region has the DNA TGTGCCAGCAGTTATGGGGACAGTTACTATGGCTACACCTTC. Translated: CASSYGDSYYGYTF.

V usage is TRBV6-1 and J usage is TRBJ1-5; D call uncertain. The V and J ends lost 3 bases and 5 bases respectively, with 8 bases between them. Germline-derived CDR1 and CDR2 are MNHNS and SASEGT. CDR3 length: 13 residues. CDR3: CASSDITDQPQHF. CDR3 in DNA: TGTGCCAGCAGTGATATAACGGATCAGCCCCAGCATTTT.

The rearrangement uses TRBV28 and TRBJ2-1, with TRBD2 identical over 11 bases. This CDR3 has 15 residues. Germline assignment: CDR1 MDHEN and CDR2 SYDVKM. V was pared by 7 bases and J by 9 bases, with 11 bases of the junction left unmatched. CDR3 sequence (DNA): TGTGCCAGCACCCATAGCGGGAGGGACTTAGGTGAGCAGTTCTTC. This codes for CASTHSGRDLGEQFF.

The V and J genes are TRBV27 and TRBJ2-1, with 8 nucleotides matching TRBD2. In germline, CDR1 is MNHEY, CDR2 SMNVEV (reference sequence). The trim removed 2 bases at V and 0 bases at J, leaving 3 bases unmatched. The CDR3 totals 16 residues. In DNA form, the CDR3 reads TGTGCCAGCAGTTTACGCGGGGGGTACTCCTACAATGAGCAGTTCTTC. This codes for CASSLRGGYSYNEQFF.

The chain carries TRBV5-8 and TRBJ1-4; 7 positions match TRBD1. V shed 5 bases, J shed 3 bases, and the junction held 10 bases outside the gene matches. Looked up from germline, CDR1 is SGHTS and CDR2 is YDEGEE. This CDR3 has 16 residues. CDR3 nucleotide sequence: TGTGCCAGCAGTCTCGTCGGGACAGCGCCTAATGAAAAACTGTTTTTT. It is translated as CASSLVGTAPNEKLFF.

The chain joins TRBV4-1 to TRBJ2-5; 9 nucleotides match TRBD1. The CDR3 sequence is 14 residues long. Germline V gene sequence: CDR1 MGHRA, CDR2 YSYEKL. V was pared by 4 bases and J by 11 bases, with 11 bases of the junction left unmatched. CDR3 region: CASSPRDRVGEQYF. The CDR3, as DNA: TGCGCCAGCAGCCCCCGGGACAGGGTAGGGGAGCAGTACTTC.

The V and J genes are TRBV27 and TRBJ2-3, with TRBD1 as a possible D gene (6 bases). The CDR3 has 16 amino acids. CDR1 MNHEY and CDR2 SMNVEV come from the germline V gene (reference sequence). V gave up 4 bases and J gave up 2 bases, with 16 bases separating them. The CDR3 DNA sequence: TGTGCCAGCAGTTCCTCGACAGGCCCGCTCACAGATACGCAGTATTTT. Its protein product is CASSSSTGPLTDTQYF.

The V call is TRBV28, the J call TRBJ2-1; TRBD2 aligns across 7 bases. V trimming: 7 bases; J trimming: 5 bases; junction bases outside the gene matches: 11. Germline V gene lookup returns CDR1 MDHEN and CDR2 SYDVKM. The length of the CDR3 is 15 residues. CDR3 loop: CASNLAGLPNNEQFF. The CDR3 DNA sequence: TGTGCCAGCAACCTGGCGGGACTACCTAACAATGAGCAGTTCTTC.

The sample holds a few counts of this clone. This chain joins TRBV5-1 and TRBJ2-1, with 16 positions matching TRBD2. The length of the CDR3 is 15 residues. Per the germline V gene, CDR1 is SGHRS and CDR2 is YFSETQ. V dropped 2 bases and J dropped 11; count of bases not matched to a gene: 4. The CDR3 loop is CASSLPGLAGGQQFF. As DNA, the CDR3 is TGCGCCAGCAGCTTACCGGGACTAGCGGGGGGGCAGCAGTTCTTC.

This sequence joins TRBV9 and TRBJ2-7, with 8 bases lining up with TRBD2. V shed 5 bases, J shed 3 bases, and the junction held 10 bases outside the gene matches. Germline-derived CDR1 and CDR2 are SGDLS and YYNGEE. CDR3 size: 15 residues. For the CDR3, the DNA is TGTGCCAGCAGTCCCGTAGCGGGGACGTTCTACGAGCAGTACTTC. Amino acids: CASSPVAGTFYEQYF.

The genes are TRBV5-1 and TRBJ2-7; D is possibly TRBD1 (5 bases). The CDR3 is 14 residues long. V was pared by 2 bases and J by 6 bases, with 15 bases between. Looked up from germline, CDR1 is SGHRS and CDR2 is YFSETQ. The CDR3 DNA reads as TGCGCCAGCAGCTTATTACAGGATTTGTCCGAGCAGTACTTC. Translating gives CASSLLQDLSEQYF.

This rearrangement joins TRBV19 to TRBJ2-4; 11 bases match TRBD1. CDR1 LNHDA and CDR2 SQIVND come from the germline V gene (reference sequence). Unmatched junction bases numbered 6, after V lost 9 bases and J lost 8 bases. This CDR3 is 13 amino acids long. The CDR3 nucleotides read TGTGCCAGCATGGGGACAGGGGGATACATTCAGTACTTC. Residues: CASMGTGGYIQYF.

In its sample, this clone was seen a few times. The V gene is TRBV28, the J gene TRBJ2-6, with TRBD1 matching over 7 bases. CDR3 length equals 17 residues. Germline assignment: CDR1 MDHEN and CDR2 SYDVKM. The V gene end was trimmed by 5 bases and the J gene end by 0 bases; junction bases not matched to a gene: 7. CDR3 amino acids: CASSRRGSLSGANVLTF. As DNA, the CDR3 is TGTGCCAGCAGTCGCAGGGGGAGCCTCTCTGGGGCCAACGTCCTGACTTTC.

The CDR3 loop reads CASSPDSFEQFF. CDR3 DNA: TGTGCCAGTAGTCCGGACAGTTTTGAGCAGTTCTTC. The V call is TRBV19, the J call TRBJ2-1; tentative D call: TRBD1 (6 bases). Trimming shortened V by 5 bases and J by 9 bases, and 11 bases separated the two germline ends. CDR3 length: 12 residues. Germline CDR1 is LNHDA and CDR2 is SQIVND (reference sequence).

The chain carries TRBV5-6 and TRBJ2-2, with D possibly TRBD1 on 5 matching bases. The V end lost 2 bases, the J end lost 4 bases, and 9 bases lay between the germline ends. Germline loops: CDR1 SGHDT, CDR2 YYEEEE. This CDR3 contains 14 residues. CDR3 residues: CASSFQGVTGELFF. CDR3 in DNA: TGTGCCAGCAGCTTCCAGGGCGTCACCGGGGAGCTGTTTTTT.

This chain joins TRBV27 and TRBJ2-1, with 8 positions matching TRBD2. The CDR3 is 15 residues long. Germline V gene lookup returns CDR1 MNHEY and CDR2 SMNVEV (reference sequence). V shed 6 bases and J 7 bases; nucleotides not matched to a gene: 11. The CDR3 sequence: CASRLGAGEGNEQFF. CDR3 sequence (DNA): TGTGCCAGCAGACTAGGAGCGGGAGAGGGTAATGAGCAGTTCTTC.

As for this clone: This sample also contains other DNA sequences that code for the same CDR3. The V gene is TRBV4-2, the J gene TRBJ2-3; 7 nucleotides match TRBD2. Germline CDR1 reads LGHNA; CDR2 reads YNFKEQ. With 1 base clipped from V and 5 bases from J, the junction kept 3 bases outside the gene matches. The CDR3 consists of 14 residues. CDR3 DNA sequence: TGTGCCAGCAGCCAAGGACTAGCCAAAGATACGCAGTATTTT. Translated: CASSQGLAKDTQYF.

This clone occurred once. The genes are TRBV27 and TRBJ2-1; 7 bases are a match to TRBD2. Trimming at V came to 3 bases and at J to 5 bases, leaving 1 base not matched to a gene. Germline assignment: CDR1 MNHEY and CDR2 SMNVEV (reference sequence). The CDR3 sequence is 13 residues long. As DNA, the CDR3 is TGTGCCAGCAGTTTTGGGAGGGACAATGAGCAGTTCTTC. Its translation is CASSFGRDNEQFF.

The chain recombines TRBV2 with TRBJ2-1, with D uncertain. The CDR3 sequence is 13 residues long. Germline CDR1 and CDR2: SNHLY and FYNNEI. The ends were cut back, 0 bases at V and 6 bases at J, with 6 bases in the middle. The DNA for the CDR3 is TGTGCCAGCAGTGAAGCTAGAGGCAATGAGCAGTTCTTC. Translated: CASSEARGNEQFF.

The V call is TRBV19, the J call TRBJ2-7; 10 nucleotides agree with TRBD2. The CDR3 consists of 16 residues. Trimming at V came to 3 bases and at J to 0 bases, leaving 5 bases not matched to a gene. Germline V gene lookup returns CDR1 LNHDA and CDR2 SQIVND (reference sequence). The CDR3 region is CASSMVAGGRSYEQYF. CDR3 coding DNA: TGTGCCAGTAGTATGGTAGCGGGAGGTCGCTCCTACGAGCAGTACTTC.

The chain is built from TRBV27 and TRBJ2-1; 10 positions agree with TRBD2. Germline V gene lookup returns CDR1 MNHEY and CDR2 SMNVEV (reference sequence). The length of the CDR3 is 17 residues. V dropped 4 bases and J dropped 0; count of bases not matched to a gene: 6. The CDR3 here is CASSSGLAVSSYNEQFF. The CDR3 bases are TGTGCCAGCAGTTCCGGACTAGCGGTGAGCTCCTACAATGAGCAGTTCTTC.

This clone occurred a few times. V is TRBV6-1 and J is TRBJ1-1; TRBD1 matches 7 bases. Germline V gene data show CDR1 as MNHNS and CDR2 as SASEGT. The CDR3 loop spans 13 amino acids. The ends lost 11 bases at V and 1 base at J; junction bases unmatched: 7. The CDR3 bases are TGTGCCGGTAGTGACAGGGCGAACACTGAAGCTTTCTTT. Its protein product is CAGSDRANTEAFF.

This clone appeared a few times. The rearrangement links TRBV7-2 to TRBJ1-3; TRBD1 is a possible D gene (5 bases). V shed 6 bases and J shed 6 bases, with 18 bases lying between them. Germline V gene data show CDR1 as SGHTA and CDR2 as FQGNSA. The CDR3 extends over 15 amino acids. DNA for the CDR3: TGTGCCAGCAGTGAATTGGGGGGAAATCCAAACACCATATATTTT. Translated, it gives CASSELGGNPNTIYF.

This clone has only one observation. Other DNA sequences from this sample encode an identical CDR3 as well. V is TRBV9 and J is TRBJ2-7, with D tentatively TRBD1 (6 bases). Germline lookup yields CDR1 SGDLS and CDR2 YYNGEE. The ends were cut back, 0 bases at V and 0 bases at J, with 10 bases in the middle. This CDR3 is 15 amino acids long. In nucleotides, the CDR3 is TGTGCCAGCAGCGTAGGGCAGGGGCTCTCCTACGAGCAGTACTTC. Translated, it gives CASSVGQGLSYEQYF. The entire variable domain, with the rest obtained from reference TRBV9 and TRBJ2-7, is as follows: DSGVTQTPKHLITATGQRVTLRCSPRSGDLSVYWYQQSLDQGLQFLIQYYNGEERAKGNILERFSAQQFPDLHSELNLSSLELGDSALYFCASSVGQGLSYEQYFGPGTRLTVT.

This clone has a single count. The V call is TRBV7-9, the J call TRBJ1-6; TRBD1 aligns across 7 bases. Per germline, CDR1 SEHNR and CDR2 FQNEAQ (reference sequence). V gave up 4 bases and J gave up 10 bases; unmatched junction bases: 19. The CDR3 has 18 residues. The CDR3 spells CASSYPITTGMVASPLHF. CDR3 bases: TGTGCCAGCAGCTATCCGATAACGACAGGGATGGTCGCCTCACCCCTCCACTTT.